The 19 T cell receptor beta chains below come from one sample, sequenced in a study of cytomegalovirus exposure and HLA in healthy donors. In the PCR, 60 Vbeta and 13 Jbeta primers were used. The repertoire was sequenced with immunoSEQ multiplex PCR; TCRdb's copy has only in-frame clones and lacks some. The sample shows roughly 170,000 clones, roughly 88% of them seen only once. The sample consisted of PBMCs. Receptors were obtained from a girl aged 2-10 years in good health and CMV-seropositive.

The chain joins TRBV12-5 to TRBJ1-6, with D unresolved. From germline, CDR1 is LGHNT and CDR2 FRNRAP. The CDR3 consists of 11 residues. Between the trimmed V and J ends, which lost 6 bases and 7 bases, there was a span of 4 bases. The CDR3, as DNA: TGTGCTAGTGGCATGAATTCACCCCTCCACTTT. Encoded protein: CASGMNSPLHF.

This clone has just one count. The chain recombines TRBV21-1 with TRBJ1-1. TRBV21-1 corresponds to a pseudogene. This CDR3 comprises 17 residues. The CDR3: CASSNQLRATMNTEAFF. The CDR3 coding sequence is TGTGCCAGCAGCAATCAACTGAGAGCCACCATGAACACTGAAGCTTTCTTT.

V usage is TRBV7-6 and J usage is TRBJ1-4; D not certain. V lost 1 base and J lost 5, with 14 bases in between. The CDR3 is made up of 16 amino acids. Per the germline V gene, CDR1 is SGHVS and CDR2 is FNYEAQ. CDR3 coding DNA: TGTGCCAGCAGCTTAGGTGGCCACCTTCCAAATGAAAAACTGTTTTTT. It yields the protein CASSLGGHLPNEKLFF.

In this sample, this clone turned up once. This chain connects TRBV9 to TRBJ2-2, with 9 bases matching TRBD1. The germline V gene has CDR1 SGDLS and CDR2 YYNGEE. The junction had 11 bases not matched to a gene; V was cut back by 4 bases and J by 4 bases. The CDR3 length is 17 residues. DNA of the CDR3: TGTGCCAGCAGCCGGCAAGGGGGACAGGGCGGCACCGGGGAGCTGTTTTTT. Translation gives CASSRQGGQGGTGELFF.

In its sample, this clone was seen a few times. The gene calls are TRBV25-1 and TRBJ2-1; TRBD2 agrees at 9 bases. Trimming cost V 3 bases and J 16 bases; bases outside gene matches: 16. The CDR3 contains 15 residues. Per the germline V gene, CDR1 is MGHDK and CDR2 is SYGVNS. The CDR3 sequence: CASSDGTSPEGFYFF. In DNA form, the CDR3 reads TGTGCCAGCAGTGATGGGACTAGCCCGGAGGGATTTTATTTCTTC.

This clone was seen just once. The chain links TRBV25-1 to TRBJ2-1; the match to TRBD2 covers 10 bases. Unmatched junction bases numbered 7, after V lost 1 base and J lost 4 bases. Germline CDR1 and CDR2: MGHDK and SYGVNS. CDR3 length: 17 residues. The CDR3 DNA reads TGTGCCAGCAGTGAATGGGCTAGCGGGAGTATTTACAATGAGCAGTTCTTC. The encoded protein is CASSEWASGSIYNEQFF.

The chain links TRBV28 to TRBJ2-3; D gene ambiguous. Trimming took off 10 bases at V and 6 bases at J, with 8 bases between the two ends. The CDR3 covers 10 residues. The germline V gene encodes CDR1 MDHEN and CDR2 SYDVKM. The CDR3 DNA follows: TGTGCCACCCGTGAGGATACGCAGTATTTT. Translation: CATREDTQYF.

In DNA form, the CDR3 reads TGTGCCAGCAGGGCCACAGGGGTAGAGCCCCAGCATTTT. As protein: CASRATGVEPQHF. The rearrangement links TRBV2 to TRBJ1-5; 7 bases map to TRBD1. Trimming at V came to 6 bases and at J to 8 bases, leaving 7 bases not matched to a gene. This CDR3 has 13 residues. Looked up from germline, CDR1 is SNHLY and CDR2 is FYNNEI. The full variable domain, rest sourced from reference TRBV2 and TRBJ1-5, is EPEVTQTPSHQVTQMGQEVILRCVPISNHLYFYWYRQILGQKVEFLVSFYNNEISEKSEIFDDQFSVERPDGSNFTLKIRSTKLEDSAMYFCASRATGVEPQHFGDGTRLSIL.

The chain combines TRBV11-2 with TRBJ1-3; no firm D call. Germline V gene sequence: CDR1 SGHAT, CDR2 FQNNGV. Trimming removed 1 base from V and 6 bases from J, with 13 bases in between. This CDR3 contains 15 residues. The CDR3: CASSLAATPENTIYF. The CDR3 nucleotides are TGTGCCAGCAGCTTAGCAGCGACCCCCGAAAACACCATATATTTT.

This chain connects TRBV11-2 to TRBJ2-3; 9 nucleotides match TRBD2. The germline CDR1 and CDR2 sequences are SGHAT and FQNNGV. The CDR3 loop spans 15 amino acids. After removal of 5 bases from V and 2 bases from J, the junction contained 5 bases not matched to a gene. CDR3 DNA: TGTGCCAGCAGCACCCTAGCGGGAAACACAGATACGCAGTATTTT. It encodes CASSTLAGNTDTQYF.

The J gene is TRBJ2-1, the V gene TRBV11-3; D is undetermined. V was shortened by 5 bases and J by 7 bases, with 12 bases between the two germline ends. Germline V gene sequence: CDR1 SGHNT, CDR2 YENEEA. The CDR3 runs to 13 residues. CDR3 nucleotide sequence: TGTGCCAGCAGCCCTGAGTCGTCGAATGAGCAGTTCTTC. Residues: CASSPESSNEQFF.

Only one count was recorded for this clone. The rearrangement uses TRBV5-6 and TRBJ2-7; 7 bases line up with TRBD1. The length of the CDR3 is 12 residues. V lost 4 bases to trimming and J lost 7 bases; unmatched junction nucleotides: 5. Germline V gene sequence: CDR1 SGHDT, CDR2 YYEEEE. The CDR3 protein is CASSRYRGEQYF. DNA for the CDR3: TGTGCCAGCAGCCGCTACAGGGGTGAGCAGTACTTC.

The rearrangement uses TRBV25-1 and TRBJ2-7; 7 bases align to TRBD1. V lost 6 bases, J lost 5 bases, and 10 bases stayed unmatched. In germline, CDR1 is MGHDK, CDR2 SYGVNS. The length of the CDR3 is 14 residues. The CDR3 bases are TGTGCCAGCAGAGGACAGGCAAATGTCAACGAGCAGTACTTC. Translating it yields CASRGQANVNEQYF.

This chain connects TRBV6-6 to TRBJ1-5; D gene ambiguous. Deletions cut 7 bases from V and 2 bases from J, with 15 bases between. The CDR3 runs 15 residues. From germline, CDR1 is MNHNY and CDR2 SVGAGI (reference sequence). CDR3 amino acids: CASTVGWRGNQPQHF. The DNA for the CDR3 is TGTGCCAGCACTGTGGGATGGAGGGGCAATCAGCCCCAGCATTTT.

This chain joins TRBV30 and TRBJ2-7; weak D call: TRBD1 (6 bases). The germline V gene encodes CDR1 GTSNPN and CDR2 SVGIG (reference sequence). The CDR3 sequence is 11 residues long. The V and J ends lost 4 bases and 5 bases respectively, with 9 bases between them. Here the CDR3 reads CAWIQGHEQYF. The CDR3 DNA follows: TGTGCCTGGATTCAGGGGCACGAGCAGTACTTC.

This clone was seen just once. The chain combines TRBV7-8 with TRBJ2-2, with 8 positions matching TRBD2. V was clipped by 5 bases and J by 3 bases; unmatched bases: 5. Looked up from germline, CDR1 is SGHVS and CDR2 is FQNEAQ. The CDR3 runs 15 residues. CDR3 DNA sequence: TGTGCCAGCAGCGCGACTAGCGCCTACACCGGGGAGCTGTTTTTT. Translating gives CASSATSAYTGELFF.

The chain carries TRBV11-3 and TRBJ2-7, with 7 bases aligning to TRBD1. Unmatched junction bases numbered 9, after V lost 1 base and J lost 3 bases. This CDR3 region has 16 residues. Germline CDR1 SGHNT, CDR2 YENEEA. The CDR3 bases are TGTGCCAGCAGCTTAGCGAAGTCAGGACAGGTCTACGAGCAGTACTTC. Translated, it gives CASSLAKSGQVYEQYF.

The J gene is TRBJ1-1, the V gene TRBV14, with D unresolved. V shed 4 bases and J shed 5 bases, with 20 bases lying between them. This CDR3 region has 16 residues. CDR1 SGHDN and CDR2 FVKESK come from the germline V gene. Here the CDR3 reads CASSPLGRVGLTEAFF. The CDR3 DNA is TGTGCCAGCAGCCCCCTCGGGAGGGTCGGGTTGACTGAAGCTTTCTTT.

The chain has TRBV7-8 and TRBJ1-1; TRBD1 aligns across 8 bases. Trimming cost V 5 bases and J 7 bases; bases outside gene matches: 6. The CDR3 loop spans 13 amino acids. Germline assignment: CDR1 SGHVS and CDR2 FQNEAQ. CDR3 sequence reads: CASSPGTGREAFF. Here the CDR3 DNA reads TGTGCCAGCAGCCCAGGGACAGGTCGTGAAGCTTTCTTT.